A single sample is the source of the 23 T cell receptor beta chains below, sequenced in a study of blood T cell repertoires in COVID-19. TCRdb's table, derived via immunoSEQ multiplex PCR, lists solely in-frame clones and lacks some. The table shows approximately 75,000 clones, with roughly 70% occurring only once. The source material was peripheral blood. The receptors here all came from a human donor with acute or convalescent COVID-19. The donor label of this sample is uncertain.

The rearrangement links TRBV21-1 to TRBJ2-7; the table's D call, TRBD1, was not checked against the DNA. TRBV21-1 counts as a pseudogene. CDR3 length equals 15 residues. In DNA, the CDR3 is TGTGCCAGCAGCAAAGAGGGCAGGGCTACCTACGAGCAGTACTTC. It encodes CASSKEGRATYEQYF.

In its sample, this clone was seen a few times. The rearrangement joins TRBV6-2 or TRBV6-3 to TRBJ2-1; 8 bases are shared with TRBD2. This CDR3 contains 16 residues. V shed 0 bases, J shed 8 bases, and the junction held 9 bases outside the gene matches. Germline CDR1 reads MNHEY; CDR2 reads SVGEGT. CDR3 nucleotides: TGTGCCAGCAGTTACTCGACGGGACTAGTCGCTCATGAGCAGTTCTTC. The encoded protein is CASSYSTGLVAHEQFF.

This sequence joins TRBV5-1 and TRBJ1-4; D remains unclear. Trimming pared 0 bases from V and 8 bases from J, leaving 14 bases between. CDR1 SGHRS and CDR2 YFSETQ come from the germline V gene. This CDR3 comprises 15 residues. DNA for the CDR3: TGCGCCAGCAGCTTGGACACCGGGAGCAAAGAAAAACTGTTTTTT. Translated, it gives CASSLDTGSKEKLFF.

CDR3 loop: CASSPQMGKNYGYTF. The CDR3 DNA reads TGTGCCAGCAGCCCCCAGATGGGCAAGAACTATGGCTACACCTTC. V is TRBV3-1 (or the pseudogene TRBV3-2) and J is TRBJ1-2; D gene ambiguous. The V gene lost 4 bases and the J gene lost 2 bases, with 14 bases spanning the gap. The CDR3 extends over 15 amino acids. Germline-derived CDR1 and CDR2 are LGHDT and YNNKEL (reference sequence).

V is TRBV13 and J is TRBJ1-3; 10 nucleotides align to TRBD1. The CDR3 runs to 16 residues. V trimming: 3 bases; J trimming: 4 bases; junction bases outside the gene matches: 6. Germline CDR1 and CDR2: PRHDT and FYEKMQ (reference sequence). CDR3 loop: CASSFGQGGKGNTIYF. The CDR3, as DNA: TGTGCCAGCAGCTTTGGACAGGGGGGGAAAGGAAACACCATATATTTT.

The chain has TRBV19 and TRBJ1-2, with TRBD1 matching 9 bases. CDR3 length: 14 residues. The trim removed 4 bases at V and 3 bases at J, leaving 3 bases unmatched. Per the germline V gene, CDR1 is LNHDA and CDR2 is SQIVND (reference sequence). The CDR3 coding sequence is TGTGCCAGTAGTAAACAGGGGGCAGACTATGGCTACACCTTC. Residues: CASSKQGADYGYTF.

The chain links TRBV7-3 to TRBJ2-3; the D gene is possibly TRBD2 (7 bases). The length of the CDR3 is 15 residues. Trimming removed 3 bases from V and 2 bases from J, with 12 bases in between. Germline CDR1 reads SGHTA; CDR2 reads FQGTGA. CDR3 nucleotide sequence: TGTGCCAGCAGCTTTGAGCGGGACAACACAGATACGCAGTATTTT. Translation gives CASSFERDNTDTQYF.

The genes are TRBV5-1 and TRBJ2-6, with a weak D call TRBD1 (5 bases). Germline CDR1 is SGHRS and CDR2 is YFSETQ. The CDR3 spans 14 residues. Trimming shortened V by 5 bases and J by 2 bases, and 8 bases separated the two germline ends. In DNA form, the CDR3 reads TGCGCCAGCAGTAGGGGCACTGGGGCCAACGTCCTGACTTTC. As protein: CASSRGTGANVLTF.

This clone was observed a handful of times. The rearrangement links TRBV6-5 to TRBJ1-4; D remains ambiguous. Germline V lookup: CDR1 MNHEY, CDR2 SVGAGI. This CDR3 is 16 amino acids long. Trimming shortened V by 0 bases and J by 8 bases, and 16 bases separated the two germline ends. The CDR3 sequence is CASSYSMRAYTEKLFF. The CDR3 DNA reads TGTGCCAGCAGTTACTCGATGAGGGCCTACACCGAAAAACTGTTTTTT.

This chain joins TRBV29-1 and TRBJ1-4; D is ambiguous. The CDR3 has 11 amino acids. The germline gives CDR1 SQVTM, CDR2 ANQGSEA. The V end lost 7 bases, the J end lost 8 bases, and 11 bases lay between the germline ends. The CDR3 is CSGGDWEKLFF. The CDR3 DNA is TGCAGCGGCGGGGATTGGGAAAAACTGTTTTTT.

This clone has a single count. The CDR3 DNA follows: TGTGCCAGCAGTTACAGGGGGCGCGAGCAGTACGTC. Protein product: CASSYRGREQYV. J is TRBJ2-7 and V is TRBV6-6; 7 bases align to TRBD1. The CDR3 runs 12 residues. V shed 2 bases, J shed 6 bases, and the junction held 1 base outside the gene matches. Germline lookup yields CDR1 MNHNY and CDR2 SVGAGI (reference sequence).

The CDR3 region is CASKGQGTEQYV. The CDR3, as DNA: TGTGCCAGTAAAGGACAGGGAACAGAGCAGTACGTC. This chain links TRBV6-4 with TRBJ2-7; 8 bases are a match to TRBD1. This CDR3 region has 12 residues. Per germline, CDR1 MRHNA and CDR2 SNTAGT. V dropped 9 bases and J dropped 7; count of bases not matched to a gene: 8.

V gene TRBV2 combines with J gene TRBJ1-5; the match to TRBD1 covers 10 bases. This CDR3 is 17 amino acids long. Trimming removed 6 bases from V and 1 base from J; junction bases left unmatched: 9. Germline-derived CDR1 and CDR2 are SNHLY and FYNNEI. This CDR3 is CASRQGQGIGSNQPQHF. In nucleotides, the CDR3 is TGTGCCAGCAGACAGGGACAGGGGATAGGAAGCAATCAGCCCCAGCATTTT.

This chain uses TRBV6-5 with TRBJ1-4, with unresolved D. The CDR3 extends over 12 amino acids. Trimming took 7 bases from V and 7 from J, leaving 10 bases between them. The V gene's germline CDR1 is MNHEY and CDR2 SVGAGI. The CDR3, as DNA: TGTGCCAGCACCAGTCCGTCTGAAAAACTGTTTTTT. Protein sequence: CASTSPSEKLFF.

A word on this clone: The identical CDR3 is also encoded by other nucleotide sequences in the sample. The chain joins TRBV20-1 to TRBJ2-7; TRBD1 matches at 9 bases. Germline loops: CDR1 DFQATT, CDR2 SNEGSKA (reference sequence). The CDR3 contains 11 residues. J gave up 7 bases and V 3 bases, and 1 base lay outside the gene matches. CDR3 nucleotide sequence: TGCAGTGCTAGGACAGGGGGAGAGCAGTACTTC. Protein product: CSARTGGEQYF.

This rearrangement joins TRBV6-5 to TRBJ2-2; 7 bases map to TRBD2. Germline values: CDR1 MNHEY, CDR2 SVGAGI. This CDR3 region has 15 residues. Unmatched junction bases numbered 11, after V lost 10 bases and J lost 3 bases. In DNA form, the CDR3 reads TGTGCCACCAGAAGAGCGGGGCCGGACACCGGGGAGCTGTTTTTT. Its translation: CATRRAGPDTGELFF.

The sample holds a few counts of this clone. The gene calls are TRBV12-3 or TRBV12-4 and TRBJ2-2; D possibly corresponds to TRBD2 (5 bases). The V and J ends lost 2 bases and 6 bases respectively, with 7 bases between them. This CDR3 has 13 residues. The CDR3 DNA reads TGTGCCAGCAGTTTATCGAGGGCCGGGGAGCTGTTTTTT. Protein: CASSLSRAGELFF.

This clone has only a few counts. This rearrangement joins TRBV5-1 to TRBJ1-1, with D perhaps matching TRBD1 (5 bases). Trimming took off 4 bases at V and 7 bases at J, with 17 bases between the two ends. Germline V gives CDR1 SGHRS, CDR2 YFSETQ. The CDR3 covers 14 residues. The CDR3 here is CASSAWGGRNEAFF. The DNA for the CDR3 is TGCGCCAGCAGCGCCTGGGGGGGTCGTAATGAAGCTTTCTTT.

V usage is TRBV3-1 (or the pseudogene TRBV3-2) and J usage is TRBJ2-1; 7 bases agree with TRBD1. Losses at the gene ends were 2 bases for V and 7 bases for J; bases not matched to a gene: 11. CDR1 is LGHDT and CDR2 is YNNKEL in the germline V gene (reference sequence). This CDR3 is 16 amino acids long. The CDR3 region has the DNA TGTGCCAGCAGCCAATTACACCCGTCGACAGGGAATGAGCAGTTCTTC. Translating it yields CASSQLHPSTGNEQFF.

The J gene is TRBJ2-5, the V gene TRBV5-1, with D perhaps TRBD1 (6 bases). CDR3 length: 15 residues. The germline gives CDR1 SGHRS, CDR2 YFSETQ. The V end was cut by 4 bases, the J end by 4 bases, with 17 bases between. The CDR3 coding sequence is TGCGCCAGCAGCACCCCACTGGGGGCGGGAGAGACCCAGTACTTC. This translates into CASSTPLGAGETQYF.

CDR3 bases: TGCGCCAGCAGCTTGGGGGCCGGCTTTAATGAAAAACTGTTTTTT. Amino acid sequence: CASSLGAGFNEKLFF. The rearrangement links TRBV5-1 to TRBJ1-4; D remains ambiguous. Germline V gives CDR1 SGHRS, CDR2 YFSETQ. The CDR3 contains 15 residues. V was trimmed by 0 bases and J by 4 bases, leaving 10 bases between them. Based on the CDR3 plus reference TRBV5-1 and TRBJ1-4, the full variable domain is KAGVTQTPRYLIKTRGQQVTLSCSPISGHRSVSWYQQTPGQGLQFLFEYFSETQRNKGNFPGRFSGRQFSNSRSEMNVSTLELGDSALYLCASSLGAGFNEKLFFGSGTQLSVL.

CDR3: CASSPAGDTQYF. The CDR3 DNA follows: TGTGCCAGCAGCCCCGCGGGAGATACGCAGTATTTT. The rearrangement uses TRBV6-5 and TRBJ2-3; D is possibly TRBD2 (5 bases). Germline V gives CDR1 MNHEY, CDR2 SVGAGI. The germline V and J ends were trimmed by 6 bases and 5 bases, with 9 bases remaining between them. CDR3 length: 12 residues.

The rearrangement uses TRBV2 and TRBJ1-5; 7 bases line up with TRBD1. CDR3 length: 15 amino acids. After removal of 4 bases from V and 7 bases from J, the junction contained 10 bases not matched to a gene. Germline loops: CDR1 SNHLY, CDR2 FYNNEI. Here the CDR3 DNA reads TGTGCCAGCAGTGGAAGAGGGGGCTCAGGGCAGCCCCAGCATTTT. Protein product: CASSGRGGSGQPQHF.